What follows are 13 T cell receptor beta chains derived from one specimen sequenced in a study of blood T cell repertoires in COVID-19. The protocol was immunoSEQ multiplex PCR, while the TCRdb copy is restricted to in-frame clones and leaves out a portion. The table records some 120,000 clones, about 89% of them present only once. The sequenced material came from peripheral blood. The receptor source for this set is a man aged 40-50 years with acute or convalescent COVID-19.

V and J are TRBV30 and TRBJ2-1; tentatively, D is TRBD1 (5 bases). Germline values: CDR1 GTSNPN, CDR2 SVGIG (reference sequence). The V end lost 4 bases, the J end lost 9 bases, and 10 bases lay between the germline ends. The CDR3 loop spans 11 amino acids. Here the CDR3 DNA reads TGTGCCTGGACAGGGTTTACTGAGCAGTTCTTC. Translated, it gives CAWTGFTEQFF.

The V call is TRBV7-2, the J call TRBJ1-3; TRBD1 agrees at 8 bases. There are 16 residues in the CDR3. Per germline, CDR1 SGHTA and CDR2 FQGNSA. J lost 3 bases, V lost 1 base, and 5 bases had no gene match. The CDR3 DNA is TGTGCCAGCAGCTTAGGGAGGGACAGGAGTGGAAACACCATATATTTT. It encodes CASSLGRDRSGNTIYF.

The gene calls are TRBV9 and TRBJ2-5; 13 bases are shared with TRBD2. Germline V gene sequence: CDR1 SGDLS, CDR2 YYNGEE. The CDR3 totals 17 residues. After removal of 3 bases from V and 5 bases from J, the junction contained 10 bases not matched to a gene. CDR3 bases: TGTGCCAGCAGCGCCTCTGGACTAGCGGGAGTATGGGAGACCCAGTACTTC. Encoded protein: CASSASGLAGVWETQYF.

The chain uses TRBV6-4 and TRBJ2-7, with unresolved D. There are 14 residues in the CDR3. The ends were cut back, 6 bases at V and 0 bases at J, with 12 bases in the middle. Germline V gene sequence: CDR1 MRHNA, CDR2 SNTAGT. DNA of the CDR3: TGTGCCAGCAGCCCCGATTCTAGCTCCTACGAGCAGTACTTC. It codes for CASSPDSSSYEQYF.

The genes are TRBV19 and TRBJ2-1; no clear D gene. V was clipped by 3 bases and J by 0 bases, with 9 bases between them. Per the germline V gene, CDR1 is LNHDA and CDR2 is SQIVND (reference sequence). There are 15 residues in the CDR3. CDR3 loop: CASSMRSSSYNEQFF. The CDR3 nucleotides read TGTGCCAGTAGTATGCGGTCTAGCTCCTACAATGAGCAGTTCTTC.

The chain recombines TRBV9 with TRBJ2-1; 12 bases are a match to TRBD2. Germline assignment: CDR1 SGDLS and CDR2 YYNGEE. The J segment lost 7 bases and the V segment lost 4 bases, leaving 6 bases of the junction unmatched. The CDR3 is 15 residues long. This chain's CDR3 is CASSPRTSGNNEQFF. The CDR3 DNA sequence: TGTGCCAGCAGCCCTCGGACTAGCGGGAATAATGAGCAGTTCTTC. Using reference TRBV9 and TRBJ2-1 for the parts outside the CDR3, the full variable domain is DSGVTQTPKHLITATGQRVTLRCSPRSGDLSVYWYQQSLDQGLQFLIQYYNGEERAKGNILERFSAQQFPDLHSELNLSSLELGDSALYFCASSPRTSGNNEQFFGPGTRLTVL.

The V gene is TRBV9, the J gene TRBJ1-6; TRBD1 matches at 7 bases. V shed 1 base, J shed 8 bases, and the junction held 3 bases outside the gene matches. This CDR3 has 14 amino acids. Germline V lookup: CDR1 SGDLS, CDR2 YYNGEE. CDR3 region: CASSVRQGDSPLHF. CDR3 nucleotides: TGTGCCAGCAGCGTACGACAGGGAGATTCACCCCTCCACTTT. The full variable domain, rest sourced from reference TRBV9 and TRBJ1-6, is DSGVTQTPKHLITATGQRVTLRCSPRSGDLSVYWYQQSLDQGLQFLIQYYNGEERAKGNILERFSAQQFPDLHSELNLSSLELGDSALYFCASSVRQGDSPLHFGNGTRLTVT.

The chain combines TRBV4-1 with TRBJ1-4, with TRBD1 identical over 8 bases. CDR1 and CDR2 from the germline V gene are MGHRA and YSYEKL. The J segment lost 5 bases and the V segment lost 1 base, leaving 6 bases of the junction unmatched. The CDR3 has 16 residues. Here the CDR3 reads CASSQVPGGTNEKLFF. For the CDR3, the DNA is TGCGCCAGCAGCCAAGTGCCAGGGGGCACCAATGAAAAACTGTTTTTT.

The gene calls are TRBV10-3 and TRBJ2-2; D remains unclear. The CDR3 spans 9 residues. Trimming shortened V by 10 bases and J by 8 bases, and 5 bases separated the two germline ends. From germline, CDR1 is ENHRY and CDR2 SYGVKD. In DNA form, the CDR3 reads TGTGCCACCCAGGGGGAGCTGTTTTTT. Encoded protein: CATQGELFF.

The chain links TRBV30 to TRBJ1-3, with D unclear. The CDR3 spans 13 residues. Germline loops: CDR1 GTSNPN, CDR2 SVGIG (reference sequence). The V and J ends lost 2 bases and 2 bases respectively, with 7 bases between them. CDR3 DNA sequence: TGTGCCTGGAGTTTGAGGCCTGGAAACACCATATATTTT. Translating it yields CAWSLRPGNTIYF.

The rearrangement links TRBV2 to TRBJ1-1, with D perhaps TRBD1 (6 bases). V lost 10 bases and J 4 bases, leaving 16 bases between the germline ends. Germline values: CDR1 SNHLY, CDR2 FYNNEI. This CDR3 region has 13 residues. This CDR3 is CANGGGGATEAFF. The CDR3 DNA is TGTGCCAACGGAGGAGGGGGGGCCACTGAAGCTTTCTTT. The whole variable domain, filled in from reference TRBV2 and TRBJ1-1, reads EPEVTQTPSHQVTQMGQEVILRCVPISNHLYFYWYRQILGQKVEFLVSFYNNEISEKSEIFDDQFSVERPDGSNFTLKIRSTKLEDSAMYFCANGGGGATEAFFGQGTRLTVV.

J is TRBJ2-5 and V is TRBV18; TRBD1 is a possible D gene (5 bases). The germline V gene encodes CDR1 KGHSH and CDR2 LQKENI. Trimming left V 2 bases short and J 5 bases short, with 15 bases between. The CDR3 loop spans 15 amino acids. The CDR3 coding sequence is TGTGCCAGCTCACCAGATCTGGGGCAAGGGGAGACCCAGTACTTC. It translates to CASSPDLGQGETQYF.

The chain combines TRBV5-5 with TRBJ1-6; tentatively, D is TRBD1 (6 bases). Deletions cut 3 bases from V and 7 bases from J, with 14 bases between. This CDR3 is 15 amino acids long. Germline CDR1 SGHKS, CDR2 YYEKEE (reference sequence). The CDR3 sequence: CASSSIQGGNSPLHF. CDR3 DNA sequence: TGTGCCAGCAGCTCAATACAGGGTGGGAATTCACCCCTCCACTTT.